The rows below give T cell receptor beta chains drawn from one sample of a study of T cell responses to AZD1222 COVID-19 vaccine. Clones were read by immunoSEQ multiplex PCR, and TCRdb kept only the in-frame ones, dropping some. The data contain about 160,000 clones, around nine tenths of them singletons. The specimen was peripheral blood, collected on day 0 of AZD1222 vaccination. These receptors were taken from an adult in good health. The CDR3 runs from the conserved cysteine through the conserved F or W. A D gene is named only where the DNA matches it firmly. Clone sizes are given selectively: once, few, many, or a class where the clone is expanded.

clone size	J gene	V gene	D gene	CDR3 protein	CDR3 DNA
.	TRBJ1-2	TRBV27	TRBD1	CASRWTGGSYGYTF	TGTGCCAGCAGATGGACAGGGGGAAGCTATGGCTACACCTTC
once	TRBJ1-2	TRBV6-5	.	CASSYRDVAGHGYTF	TGTGCCAGCAGTTACCGGGACGTTGCTGGGCATGGCTACACCTTC
.	TRBJ1-6	TRBV28	TRBD1	CASKPGQANSPLHF	TGTGCCAGCAAACCGGGACAGGCTAATTCACCCCTCCACTTT
once	TRBJ2-1	TRBV4-3	.	CASSQDVGRAVYNEQFF	TGCGCCAGCAGCCAAGATGTCGGGCGCGCAGTCTACAATGAGCAGTTCTTC
.	TRBJ1-2	TRBV7-2	.	CASSLAMSGFGYTF	TGTGCCAGCAGCTTAGCGATGTCAGGGTTTGGCTACACCTTC
.	TRBJ1-2	TRBV5-1	.	CASSLDPNYGYTF	TGCGCCAGCAGCTTGGACCCAAACTATGGCTACACCTTC
.	TRBJ2-2	TRBV7-6	.	CASSLDGSNTGELFF	TGTGCCAGCAGCCTGGACGGTTCGAACACCGGGGAGCTGTTTTTT
.	TRBJ1-4	TRBV19	.	CASSMVATNEKLFF	TGTGCCAGTAGTATGGTTGCAACTAATGAAAAACTGTTTTTT
once	TRBJ2-3	TRBV30	TRBD1	CASGYRDRGWPDTQYF	TGTGCCTCGGGGTACCGGGACAGGGGGTGGCCAGATACGCAGTATTTT
once	TRBJ1-5	TRBV7-9	.	CASSRGSQPQHF	TGTGCCAGCAGCCGGGGGAGTCAGCCCCAGCATTTT
.	TRBJ1-2	TRBV19	.	CASTIQGRNYGYTF	TGTGCCAGTACCATTCAAGGGCGCAACTATGGCTACACCTTC
.	TRBJ2-7	TRBV10-3	.	CATRGPGYEQYF	TGTGCCACCAGAGGTCCTGGCTACGAGCAGTACTTC
.	TRBJ2-3	TRBV7-6	TRBD2	CASSLGASGGLTDTQYF	TGTGCCAGCAGCTTAGGGGCTAGCGGGGGCCTCACAGATACGCAGTATTTT
.	TRBJ2-2	TRBV5-1	TRBD1	CASSLGQGASGELFF	TGCGCCAGCAGCTTGGGACAGGGGGCGTCCGGGGAGCTGTTTTTT
.	TRBJ2-7	TRBV6-5	TRBD1	CASSPRDRVYEQYF	TGTGCCAGCAGTCCCCGGGACAGGGTCTACGAGCAGTACTTC
.	TRBJ2-5	TRBV4-2	TRBD1	CASSQTDRQETQYF	TGTGCCAGCAGCCAGACGGACAGGCAAGAGACCCAGTACTTC
.	TRBJ1-1	TRBV28	.	CASSYTAPNTEAFF	TGTGCCAGCAGCTACACCGCCCCCAACACTGAAGCTTTCTTT
.	TRBJ2-7	TRBV7-2	.	CASSLPGKPYEQYF	TGTGCCAGCAGCTTACCAGGGAAGCCTTACGAGCAGTACTTC
once	TRBJ1-1	TRBV2	TRBD1	CASKQGAWNAFF	TGTGCCAGCAAACAGGGGGCTTGGAACGCTTTCTTT
.	TRBJ1-2	TRBV28	TRBD1	CASSVSGQDYGYTF	TGTGCCAGCAGTGTCTCTGGACAGGACTATGGCTACACCTTC
.	TRBJ2-7	TRBV6-2/TRBV6-3	.	CASSYSPVDSYEQYF	TGTGCCAGCAGTTACTCCCCAGTGGATTCCTACGAGCAGTACTTC
.	TRBJ1-6	TRBV7-2	.	CASSSETASSYNSPLHF	TGTGCCAGCAGTTCGGAGACGGCGAGCTCCTATAATTCACCCCTCCACTTT
.	TRBJ2-3	TRBV5-8	TRBD1	CASSVVDRETDTQYF	TGTGCCAGCAGCGTCGTAGACAGGGAAACAGATACGCAGTATTTT
.	TRBJ2-3	TRBV5-6	.	CASSLAAGEVVRTDTQYF	TGTGCCAGCAGCTTGGCTGCCGGAGAAGTTGTCCGCACAGATACGCAGTATTTT
.	TRBJ2-4	TRBV7-2	TRBD2	CASSSSSGSAPIQYF	TGTGCCAGCAGCTCATCTAGCGGGAGTGCCCCCATTCAGTACTTC
.	TRBJ2-1	TRBV27	.	CASSPSGTAYNEQFF	TGTGCCAGCAGTCCCAGCGGGACAGCCTACAATGAGCAGTTCTTC
.	TRBJ1-6	TRBV11-2	.	CASSPPLVNNSPLHF	TGTGCCAGCAGTCCGCCACTTGTTAATAATTCACCCCTCCACTTT